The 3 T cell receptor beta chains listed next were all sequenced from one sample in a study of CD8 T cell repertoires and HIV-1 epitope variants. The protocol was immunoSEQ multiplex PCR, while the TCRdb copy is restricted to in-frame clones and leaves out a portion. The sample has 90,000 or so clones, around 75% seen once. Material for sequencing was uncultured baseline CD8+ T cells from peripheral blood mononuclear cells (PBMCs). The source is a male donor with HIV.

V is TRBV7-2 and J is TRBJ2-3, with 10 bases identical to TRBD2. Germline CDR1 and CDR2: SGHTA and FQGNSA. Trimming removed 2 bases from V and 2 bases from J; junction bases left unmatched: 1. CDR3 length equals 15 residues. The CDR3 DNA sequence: TGTGCCAGCAGCTTAAGCGGGGGGGCCACAGATACGCAGTATTTT. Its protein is CASSLSGGATDTQYF.

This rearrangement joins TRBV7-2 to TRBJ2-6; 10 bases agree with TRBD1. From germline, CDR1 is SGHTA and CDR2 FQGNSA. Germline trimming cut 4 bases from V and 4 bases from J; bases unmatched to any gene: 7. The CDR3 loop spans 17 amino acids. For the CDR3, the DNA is TGTGCCAGCAGCTCAAGACAGGGGGCGGTCGGGGCCAACGTCCTGACTTTC. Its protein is CASSSRQGAVGANVLTF. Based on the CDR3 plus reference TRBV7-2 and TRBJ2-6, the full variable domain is GAGVSQSPSNKVTEKGKDVELRCDPISGHTALYWYRQSLGQGLEFLIYFQGNSAPDKSGLPSDRFSAERTGGSVSTLTIQRTQQEDSAVYLCASSSRQGAVGANVLTFGAGSRLTVL.

DNA of the CDR3: TGTGCCAGCAGCTTAGGGGGGCCCACTGAAGCTTTCTTT. This gives the protein CASSLGGPTEAFF. The chain uses TRBV7-9 and TRBJ1-1; D possibly corresponds to TRBD1 (6 bases). The CDR3 is 13 residues long. The V gene lost 1 base and the J gene lost 4 bases, with 7 bases spanning the gap. Per the germline V gene, CDR1 is SEHNR and CDR2 is FQNEAQ (reference sequence).